This is a list of T cell receptor beta chains from one sample in a study of shared clonotypes between healthy human individuals. Profiled with immunoSEQ multiplex PCR; TCRdb holds only in-frame clones, not every one. The table records about 1 million clones, about 80% of them present only once. Input material: memory CD4+ T cells from PBMCs. All receptors come from a man between 18 and 35 years old in good health. Some clones in this sample may be carry-over from other donors' samples. Both conserved end residues are part of each CDR3. Each record gives: clone size, J gene, D gene, V gene, CDR3 DNA, CDR3 protein. The D gene is left open where the match is weak. Where a row states a size, it is once, few, many or the class of an expanded clone; other rows omit it.

NA TRBJ2-5 TRBD2 TRBV5-1 TGCGCCAGCAGCGCCGACGGAACACTAGCGGGAGGGCCTTACTTC CASSADGTLAGGPYF
NA TRBJ2-6 TRBD2 TRBV18 TGTGCCAGCTCACCCCAGGGACTAGCTCATTCTGGGGCCAACGTCCTGACTTTC CASSPQGLAHSGANVLTF
few TRBJ1-5 NA TRBV18 TGTGCCAGCTCACTTAGCAATCAGCCCCAGCATTTT CASSLSNQPQHF
NA TRBJ2-1 NA TRBV7-3 TGTGCCAGCAGCTTAAACTCTGACAATGAGCAGTTCTTC CASSLNSDNEQFF
NA TRBJ1-1 TRBD1 TRBV18 TGTGCCAGCTCACCGAGAACAGGGGGGATCAACACTGAAGCTTTCTTT CASSPRTGGINTEAFF
many TRBJ2-2 TRBD1 TRBV28 TGTGCCAGTATTGAAAGGACAGGGAAACCCGGGGAGCTGTTTTTT CASIERTGKPGELFF
NA TRBJ2-3 NA TRBV11-2 TGTGCCAGCAGCCCAAGTTCTAGCACAGATACGCAGTATTTT CASSPSSSTDTQYF
NA TRBJ2-1 TRBD2 TRBV7-3 TGTGCCAGCAGCTTAATGGGCGGGAGGGCCTACAATGAGCAGTTCTTC CASSLMGGRAYNEQFF
NA TRBJ2-5 TRBD1 TRBV4-2 TGTGCCAGCAGCCAAGAAGACAGGGGGGAAGAGACCCAGTACTTC CASSQEDRGEETQYF
NA TRBJ1-1 TRBD1 TRBV5-6 TGTGCCAGCAGCCGCACAGGGGGCGCGGAGACTGAAGCTTTCTTT CASSRTGGAETEAFF
NA TRBJ2-2 NA TRBV5-1 TGCGCCAGCAGCTTGGAGCCCCGGTCGACCGGGGAGCTGTTTTTT CASSLEPRSTGELFF
NA TRBJ2-2 NA TRBV6-6 TGTGCCAGCAGCACGTTAGTATCCGGGGAGCTGTTTTTT CASSTLVSGELFF
few TRBJ1-1 TRBD1 TRBV5-1 TGCGCCAGCAGCTTGAGTCAGGGGGCAAGGAACACTGAAGCTTTCTTT CASSLSQGARNTEAFF
once TRBJ2-5 TRBD2 TRBV27 TGTGCCAGCAGTCGATTAGCGGGAGGGCCACGGGAGACCCAGTACTTC CASSRLAGGPRETQYF
NA TRBJ2-1 TRBD2 TRBV10-3 TGTGCCATCGGGCTGGCGGCCGGGGGGGTGGTAAATGAGCAGTTCTTC CAIGLAAGGVVNEQFF
NA TRBJ1-1 NA TRBV9 TGTGCCAGCAGCGTCGCATGGGCTGGTGAAGCTTTCTTT CASSVAWAGEAFF
NA TRBJ1-4 NA TRBV5-5 TGTGCCAGCAGCTTGTCTCGGGGTGGGAATGAAAAACTGTTTTTT CASSLSRGGNEKLFF
many TRBJ2-2 NA TRBV13 TGTGCCAGCAGCTTACTAAGAGGGACCGGGGAGCTGTTTTTT CASSLLRGTGELFF
NA TRBJ2-7 NA TRBV2 TGTGCCAGCAGTTGGACGGTTAACTACGAGCAGTACTTC CASSWTVNYEQYF
NA TRBJ2-5 NA TRBV28 TGTGCCAGCAGTTTACCCGCAACGGAGACCCAGTACTTC CASSLPATETQYF
many TRBJ2-2 NA TRBV25-1 TGTGCCAGCAGTCAACCGGCTCCCGGGGAGCTGTTTTTT CASSQPAPGELFF
NA TRBJ2-5 NA TRBV6-6 TGTGCCAGCAGGCTTCAGATTTTAGGAGAGACCCAGTACTTC CASRLQILGETQYF
once TRBJ2-4 NA TRBV20-1 TGCAGTGCCCCCACAGGGAACATTCAGTACTTC CSAPTGNIQYF
NA TRBJ2-7 NA TRBV11-2 TGTGCCAGCAGCCCCACCGGGCGGACGGGATCCTACGAGCAGTACTTC CASSPTGRTGSYEQYF
NA TRBJ2-5 NA TRBV2 TGTGCCAGCACCTTTACCGCAATAGAGACCCAGTACTTC CASTFTAIETQYF
NA TRBJ2-3 TRBD2 TRBV7-3 TGTGCCAGCAGCTTACTAGCGGCATTAACAGATACGCAGTATTTT CASSLLAALTDTQYF
many TRBJ2-5 NA TRBV28 TGTGCCAGCAGTTTAGGGGGCGCGCAGACCCAGTACTTC CASSLGGAQTQYF
NA TRBJ2-4 NA TRBV28 TGTGCCAGCAGTTCTACCGGGACTTTTAGCACCATTCAGTACTTC CASSSTGTFSTIQYF
once TRBJ2-3 NA TRBV5-4 TGTGCCAGCAGGGTGGCGGACTACACAGATACGCAGTATTTT CASRVADYTDTQYF
NA TRBJ2-5 NA TRBV7-2 TGTGCCAGCAGCTTAACGGGTGCTCGGGAGACCCAGTACTTC CASSLTGARETQYF
NA TRBJ2-6 NA TRBV19 TGTGCCAGTAGGCAGACGACCGGGACGCACTCTGGGGCCAACGTCCTGACTTTC CASRQTTGTHSGANVLTF
NA TRBJ2-3 TRBD2 TRBV5-1 TGCGCCAGCAGCCCTAGCGGGAGTGGAACAGATACGCAGTATTTT CASSPSGSGTDTQYF
NA TRBJ2-3 NA TRBV6-1 TGTGCCAGCAGTGAATGGGGTCTTAGCACAGATACGCAGTATTTT CASSEWGLSTDTQYF
once TRBJ2-3 NA TRBV5-1 TGCGCCAGCAGCTTTCTGGGCGGGACTAGCACAGATACGCAGTATTTT CASSFLGGTSTDTQYF
NA TRBJ1-1 TRBD1 TRBV2 TGTGCCAGCAGACAGGGGCTGAACACTGAAGCTTTCTTT CASRQGLNTEAFF
NA TRBJ2-2 TRBD1 TRBV11-2 TGTGCCAGCAGCTACATAGGACAGGGGACCGGGGAGCTGTTTTTT CASSYIGQGTGELFF
once TRBJ2-7 NA TRBV5-4 TGTGCCAGCAGCTCAGGAGGAGGTGGCTCCTACGAGCAGTACTTC CASSSGGGGSYEQYF
NA TRBJ1-2 TRBD1 TRBV5-6 TGTGCCAGCAGCCGACCGGGACAGGGGGTTTTTGGCTACACCTTC CASSRPGQGVFGYTF
NA TRBJ2-3 TRBD1 TRBV30 TGTGCCTGGAGTGGGGGACAGGGAGCAGATACGCAGTATTTT CAWSGGQGADTQYF
NA TRBJ2-5 TRBD1 TRBV28 TGTGCCAGCAGTTCACAGACAGGGGTCCTACAAGAGACCCAGTACTTC CASSSQTGVLQETQYF
NA TRBJ2-7 NA TRBV30 TGTGCCTGGAGTGTCTCCGAGAAGCGGGCGAACTACGAGCAGTACTTC CAWSVSEKRANYEQYF
few TRBJ2-5 NA TRBV28 TGTGCCAGCAGTGGGTGGACAGCCCAAGAGACCCAGTACTTC CASSGWTAQETQYF
NA TRBJ2-5 TRBD1 TRBV13 TGTGCCAGCAGCTCCTGGACAGGGAATCGGGAGACCCAGTACTTC CASSSWTGNRETQYF
NA TRBJ1-2 TRBD1 TRBV15 TGTGCCACCAGTCGTACACGGGACAGGGACTATGGCTACACCTTC CATSRTRDRDYGYTF
NA TRBJ1-2 NA TRBV2 TGTGCCAGCAGTGTAAGAACGGGAACCCTGGACTATGGCTACACCTTC CASSVRTGTLDYGYTF
NA TRBJ1-1 NA TRBV11-2 TGTGCCAGCAGCTTGTCGGACACTGAAGCTTTCTTT CASSLSDTEAFF
NA TRBJ1-1 TRBD1 TRBV30 TGTGCCTGGACCAGGGGGCTGACTGAAGCTTTCTTT CAWTRGLTEAFF
NA TRBJ2-1 TRBD2 TRBV27 TGTGCCAGCAGTTCGCCGGGACTAGCGGGAGAACGAGGGAGGAATGAGCAGTTCTTC CASSSPGLAGERGRNEQFF
NA TRBJ2-5 TRBD1 TRBV5-4 TGTGCCAGCACCTGGGGACAGTCGGTAAGAAAGACCCAGTACTTC CASTWGQSVRKTQYF
once TRBJ2-3 TRBD2 TRBV5-4 TGTGCCAGCAGCCCGGGACTAGCGGGAGCAGATACGCAGTATTTT CASSPGLAGADTQYF
NA TRBJ2-3 NA TRBV9 TGTGCCAGCAGCGTGCTAAGCGGGCAGACAGATACGCAGTATTTT CASSVLSGQTDTQYF
NA TRBJ1-3 NA TRBV5-1 TGCGCCAGCAGCCTTGGACCCCAGCAGAATGGAAACACCATATATTTT CASSLGPQQNGNTIYF
NA TRBJ2-7 NA TRBV29-1 TGCAGCGTTGGCGGGGTTTCCTACGAGCAGTACTTC CSVGGVSYEQYF
few TRBJ2-2 TRBD2 TRBV19 TGTGCCAGTAGTACAGGACTAGCGGGAGGCGGGTACACCGGGGAGCTGTTTTTT CASSTGLAGGGYTGELFF